These 27 T cell receptor beta chains came from one sample sequenced in a study of shared clonotypes between healthy human individuals. Clones were sequenced by immunoSEQ multiplex PCR, and TCRdb holds only the in-frame ones, with some missing. This sample has about 1.5 million clones, with 98% found just once. Sequencing used naive CD4+ T cells sorted from blood. Subset indicated: CD45RA+ positively selected. Source of these receptors: a man aged 25 to 40 in good health.

This clone was observed once. The chain carries TRBV28 and TRBJ1-5; unclear D gene. Germline V CDR1 and CDR2: MDHEN, SYDVKM. V shed 8 bases and J shed 1 base, with 9 bases lying between them. CDR3 length equals 13 residues. CDR3 sequence: CASHGRSNQPQHF. CDR3 in DNA: TGTGCCAGCCACGGGAGAAGCAATCAGCCCCAGCATTTT.

The V gene is TRBV5-1, the J gene TRBJ1-1; TRBD1 is a possible D gene (6 bases). CDR1 SGHRS and CDR2 YFSETQ come from the germline V gene. The CDR3 spans 14 residues. Trimming stripped 2 bases from V and 1 base from J, with 9 bases between. CDR3 coding DNA: TGCGCCAGCAGCTTATGGGGGCAGAACACTGAAGCTTTCTTT. This translates into CASSLWGQNTEAFF.

V is TRBV7-9 and J is TRBJ2-1, with D perhaps matching TRBD2 (5 bases). V was cut by 5 bases and J by 8 bases, with 13 bases left in between. CDR1 and CDR2 (germline): SEHNR, FQNEAQ (reference sequence). This CDR3 has 13 residues. The CDR3 nucleotides are TGTGCCAGCAGCGGGAGAAATTCGCATGAGCAGTTCTTC. As protein: CASSGRNSHEQFF.

This rearrangement joins TRBV18 to TRBJ2-2, with no clear D. This CDR3 is 14 amino acids long. Germline V gene data show CDR1 as KGHSH and CDR2 as LQKENI. V was trimmed by 2 bases and J by 4 bases, leaving 8 bases between them. CDR3 bases: TGTGCCAGCTCACCATCCTGGAGCACCGGGGAGCTGTTTTTT. It encodes CASSPSWSTGELFF.

The genes are TRBV6-5 and TRBJ1-5, with D hard to call. CDR3 length equals 15 residues. The V and J ends lost 5 bases and 0 bases respectively, with 11 bases between them. CDR1 and CDR2 from the germline V gene are MNHEY and SVGAGI. The CDR3 here is CASSPLFHSNQPQHF. For the CDR3, the DNA is TGTGCCAGCAGTCCGTTGTTTCATAGCAATCAGCCCCAGCATTTT.

The genes are TRBV7-9 and TRBJ2-7; no clear D. The V end was cut by 2 bases, the J end by 4 bases, with 15 bases between. The germline gives CDR1 SEHNR, CDR2 FQNEAQ (reference sequence). The CDR3 totals 15 residues. The CDR3 spells CASSLKTHRRYEQYF. CDR3 bases: TGTGCCAGCAGCTTAAAAACCCATAGGAGATACGAGCAGTACTTC.

Points on this clone: Other DNA sequences in the same sample also yield this CDR3. The rearrangement joins TRBV5-1 to TRBJ2-2, with D perhaps being TRBD1 or TRBD2 (5 bases each). The CDR3 loop spans 14 amino acids. V gave up 5 bases and J gave up 5 bases, with 13 bases separating them. Germline V gene lookup returns CDR1 SGHRS and CDR2 YFSETQ. The CDR3 loop is CASSPTGTTGELFF. CDR3 nucleotides: TGCGCCAGCAGTCCAACCGGGACGACCGGGGAGCTGTTTTTT.

This clone was seen once. The J gene is TRBJ2-1, the V gene TRBV12-5; no reliable D call. The CDR3 length is 19 residues. Germline assignment: CDR1 LGHNT and CDR2 FRNRAP. Trimming removed 3 bases at V and 4 bases at J, with 25 bases between. CDR3: CASGFSHRGLLKRYNEQFF. CDR3 coding DNA: TGTGCTAGTGGTTTTAGCCACCGCGGCCTCCTGAAGAGATACAATGAGCAGTTCTTC.

The V call is TRBV11-2, the J call TRBJ1-4; no reliable D call. The CDR3 totals 15 residues. Trimming removed 3 bases at V and 0 bases at J, with 8 bases between. The V gene's germline CDR1 is SGHAT and CDR2 FQNNGV. Here the CDR3 reads CASSLGGTTNEKLFF. In DNA form, the CDR3 reads TGTGCCAGCAGCTTGGGAGGGACAACTAATGAAAAACTGTTTTTT.

The V and J genes are TRBV19 and TRBJ1-4, with a weak D call TRBD1 (6 bases). Germline V lookup: CDR1 LNHDA, CDR2 SQIVND (reference sequence). Trimming stripped 8 bases from V and 3 bases from J, with 13 bases between. The CDR3 consists of 14 residues. DNA of the CDR3: TGTGCCAGTCGATTACAGGGACCTAATGAAAAACTGTTTTTT. Encoded protein: CASRLQGPNEKLFF.

This clone is a singleton in its sample. V is TRBV18 and J is TRBJ2-7; D not resolved. The CDR3 is 12 amino acids. Trimming took 6 bases from V and 5 from J, leaving 11 bases between them. Germline V gives CDR1 KGHSH, CDR2 LQKENI. The DNA for the CDR3 is TGTGCCAGCTCCCCCCGAAGGAACGAGCAGTACTTC. It is translated as CASSPRRNEQYF.

This sequence joins TRBV2 and TRBJ1-1; D is unclear. CDR3 size: 13 residues. V was pared by 8 bases and J by 3 bases, with 13 bases between. Per germline, CDR1 SNHLY and CDR2 FYNNEI. CDR3: CASGPVRDTEAFF. The CDR3 nucleotides are TGTGCCAGCGGTCCCGTGAGGGACACTGAAGCTTTCTTT. Based on the CDR3 plus reference TRBV2 and TRBJ1-1, the full variable domain is EPEVTQTPSHQVTQMGQEVILRCVPISNHLYFYWYRQILGQKVEFLVSFYNNEISEKSEIFDDQFSVERPDGSNFTLKIRSTKLEDSAMYFCASGPVRDTEAFFGQGTRLTVV.

The chain carries TRBV19 and TRBJ1-2; TRBD1 aligns across 7 bases. V lost 2 bases to trimming and J lost 6 bases; unmatched junction nucleotides: 6. CDR3 length: 14 residues. Germline CDR1 LNHDA, CDR2 SQIVND (reference sequence). The CDR3 nucleotides are TGTGCCAGTAGTATATCCGGGACAGCCCATGGCTACACCTTC. This sequence encodes CASSISGTAHGYTF. Full variable domain (remainder filled in from reference TRBV19 and TRBJ1-2): DGGITQSPKYLFRKEGQNVTLSCEQNLNHDAMYWYRQDPGQGLRLIYYSQIVNDFQKGDIAEGYSVSREKKESFPLTVTSAQKNPTAFYLCASSISGTAHGYTFGSGTRLTVV.

The chain links TRBV5-1 to TRBJ1-2; D ambiguous. With 0 bases removed from V and 11 bases from J, the gap between germline ends came to 14 bases. The CDR3 covers 13 residues. Germline V gene sequence: CDR1 SGHRS, CDR2 YFSETQ. This CDR3 is CASSLEPPLGYTF. CDR3 sequence (DNA): TGCGCCAGCAGCTTGGAGCCGCCCCTTGGATACACCTTC.

The genes are TRBV6-6 and TRBJ1-5, with a tentative D call TRBD1 (5 bases). The germline CDR1 and CDR2 sequences are MNHNY and SVGAGI (reference sequence). V dropped 0 bases and J dropped 5 bases, with 8 bases sitting between them. The CDR3 totals 14 residues. CDR3 amino acids: CASSYSGVDQPQHF. Written as DNA, the CDR3 is TGTGCCAGCAGTTACTCGGGGGTGGATCAGCCCCAGCATTTT.

This chain connects TRBV7-9 to TRBJ2-5, with TRBD2 identical over 8 bases. The CDR3 is 15 residues long. Per the germline V gene, CDR1 is SEHNR and CDR2 is FQNEAQ (reference sequence). V gave up 1 base and J gave up 5 bases; unmatched junction bases: 6. CDR3 amino acids: CASSLEAGVGETQYF. DNA of the CDR3: TGTGCCAGCAGCTTAGAAGCGGGAGTAGGGGAGACCCAGTACTTC. Looking up the rest from reference TRBV7-9 and TRBJ2-5 gives the full variable domain: DTGVSQNPRHKITKRGQNVTFRCDPISEHNRLYWYRQTLGQGPEFLTYFQNEAQLEKSRLLSDRFSAERPKGSFSTLEIQRTEQGDSAMYLCASSLEAGVGETQYFGPGTRLLVL.

J is TRBJ1-1 and V is TRBV7-8; 8 bases are shared with TRBD1. The CDR3 loop spans 15 amino acids. With V trimmed by 5 bases and J by 3 bases, 8 bases remained unmatched. The germline V gene has CDR1 SGHVS and CDR2 FQNEAQ. The CDR3 DNA sequence: TGTGCCAGCAGCCCGGGAGACAGGGGAGACACTGAAGCTTTCTTT. Translation gives CASSPGDRGDTEAFF.

In the case of this clone: Other DNA sequences from this sample encode an identical CDR3 as well. The V and J genes are TRBV7-2 and TRBJ1-1, with a possible D match to TRBD1 (6 bases). The CDR3 covers 14 residues. The germline gives CDR1 SGHTA, CDR2 FQGNSA. Between the trimmed V and J ends, which lost 0 bases and 5 bases, there was a span of 10 bases. This CDR3 is CASSLARGSTEAFF. The CDR3 DNA follows: TGTGCCAGCAGCTTAGCCAGGGGAAGTACTGAAGCTTTCTTT.

This sequence joins TRBV6-5 and TRBJ2-7; 7 bases match TRBD2. The CDR3 covers 15 residues. After removal of 2 bases from V and 1 base from J, the junction contained 5 bases not matched to a gene. CDR1 and CDR2 from the germline V gene are MNHEY and SVGAGI. The CDR3 nucleotides read TGTGCCAGCAGTTACGAGCGGGATGGTTCCTACGAGCAGTACTTC. Translating gives CASSYERDGSYEQYF.

The chain uses TRBV25-1 and TRBJ2-1, with no clear D. Germline loops: CDR1 MGHDK, CDR2 SYGVNS. Trimming took off 1 base at V and 12 bases at J, with 13 bases between the two ends. This CDR3 region has 13 residues. CDR3 protein: CASSEWQRDVQFF. For the CDR3, the DNA is TGTGCCAGCAGTGAATGGCAAAGGGATGTGCAGTTCTTC.

This clone is a singleton in its sample. The V call is TRBV20-1, the J call TRBJ2-7; D possibly uses TRBD1 or TRBD2 (5 bases each). There are 11 residues in the CDR3. Germline V gene data show CDR1 as DFQATT and CDR2 as SNEGSKA (reference sequence). The CDR3, as DNA: TGCAGCCCCGGGACGACCTACGAGCAGTACTTC. Encoded protein: CSPGTTYEQYF.

The rearrangement uses TRBV5-1 and TRBJ2-7; D tentatively fits TRBD1 or TRBD2 (5 bases each). V was cut by 3 bases and J by 1 base, with 14 bases left in between. The CDR3 is 15 residues long. Germline CDR1 reads SGHRS; CDR2 reads YFSETQ. The CDR3 region is CASSYHRDRSYEQYF. The CDR3 DNA follows: TGCGCCAGCAGCTACCATCGGGACCGATCCTACGAGCAGTACTTC.

The chain is built from TRBV2 and TRBJ2-1, with TRBD2 matching 10 bases. In germline, CDR1 is SNHLY, CDR2 FYNNEI. The J segment lost 7 bases and the V segment lost 6 bases, leaving 6 bases of the junction unmatched. The CDR3 has 14 residues. The CDR3 spells CASRIETSGNEQFF. The CDR3 DNA reads as TGTGCCAGCAGAATCGAGACTAGCGGGAATGAGCAGTTCTTC.

This chain joins TRBV28 and TRBJ2-7; possibly TRBD2 for D (5 bases). The CDR3 totals 15 residues. Germline values: CDR1 MDHEN, CDR2 SYDVKM. Trimming took 4 bases from V and 7 from J, leaving 20 bases between them. As DNA, the CDR3 is TGTGCCAGCAGTTCCCTAGGACTGGGAGAACGGGAGCAGTACTTC. Amino acids: CASSSLGLGEREQYF.

Only one count was recorded for this clone. The J gene is TRBJ2-2, the V gene TRBV6-1; D remains unclear. V lost 7 bases and J lost 1, with 13 bases in between. The CDR3 consists of 15 residues. Germline assignment: CDR1 MNHNS and CDR2 SASEGT. The DNA of the CDR3 is TGTGCCAGCATAAGGTTTGCAGGGAACACCGGGGAGCTGTTTTTT. Amino acid sequence: CASIRFAGNTGELFF.

There are a few counts of this clone. Other DNA sequences from this sample encode an identical CDR3 as well. V and J are TRBV18 and TRBJ2-5, with D unclear. Germline lookup yields CDR1 KGHSH and CDR2 LQKENI. Trimming cost V 3 bases and J 3 bases, with 5 bases left between them. The CDR3 loop spans 12 amino acids. The CDR3 DNA follows: TGTGCCAGCTCACCGGGCGAAGAGACCCAGTACTTC. It encodes CASSPGEETQYF.

The genes are TRBV7-8 and TRBJ1-1, with D unresolved. The V and J ends lost 4 bases and 2 bases respectively, with 14 bases between them. Germline assignment: CDR1 SGHVS and CDR2 FQNEAQ. This CDR3 is 15 amino acids long. The DNA of the CDR3 is TGTGCCAGCAGCTCACACTCGGCGCCCAACACTGAAGCTTTCTTT. This translates into CASSSHSAPNTEAFF.